The rows below give T cell receptor beta chains drawn from one sample of a study of blood T cells in healthy people across ages. TCRdb ran MiXCR on the 5' RACE reads and lists one entry per CDR3 protein. The repertoire includes roughly 1,800,000 distinct CDR3 sequences, around half of them detected once, and about 2.1% sits in the top ten. Specimen: blood. These receptors all stem from a woman between 40 and 55 years old in good health. The CDR3 runs from the conserved cysteine through the conserved F or W. D genes are given only for firm matches. The listing skips clone size in some rows; elsewhere it reads once, few, many or a size class.

d_call: NA; clone_size: NA; v_call: TRBV29-1; j_call: TRBJ1-2; cdr3_nt: TGCAGCTTGGTAAGGGCGGACTATGGCTACACCTTC; cdr3_aa: CSLVRADYGYTF
d_call: NA; clone_size: NA; v_call: TRBV13; j_call: TRBJ2-1; cdr3_nt: TGTGCCAGCAGCTTAGAGTCCTTCGGAACTAATGAGCAGTTCTTC; cdr3_aa: CASSLESFGTNEQFF
d_call: TRBD1; clone_size: NA; v_call: TRBV7-9; j_call: TRBJ2-7; cdr3_nt: TGTGCCAGCGGATCGCCCCGACAGGGGGGTATCTACGAGCAGTACTTC; cdr3_aa: CASGSPRQGGIYEQYF
d_call: TRBD2; clone_size: NA; v_call: TRBV9; j_call: TRBJ2-3; cdr3_nt: TGTGCCAGCAGCGTAGCTGCGGCTAGCGGGGGGTCTAGCACAGATACGCAGTATTTT; cdr3_aa: CASSVAAASGGSSTDTQYF
d_call: NA; clone_size: NA; v_call: TRBV6-5; j_call: TRBJ1-2; cdr3_nt: TGTGCCAGCAGTTACTTCCAGGGTGCGACCTATGGCTACACCTTC; cdr3_aa: CASSYFQGATYGYTF
d_call: NA; clone_size: NA; v_call: TRBV14; j_call: TRBJ1-4; cdr3_nt: TGTGCCAGCAGCCAAGACAGGTTACCAAGGGAAAAACTGTTTTTT; cdr3_aa: CASSQDRLPREKLFF
d_call: NA; clone_size: few; v_call: TRBV4-2; j_call: TRBJ1-2; cdr3_nt: TGTGCCAGCAGCCTCGCAGGGGCATTAACTAACTATGGCTACACCTTC; cdr3_aa: CASSLAGALTNYGYTF
d_call: TRBD2; clone_size: NA; v_call: TRBV20-1; j_call: TRBJ2-5; cdr3_nt: TGCAGTGCTGGCCCGACTAGCGGGGGTGAGACCCAGTACTTC; cdr3_aa: CSAGPTSGGETQYF
d_call: NA; clone_size: NA; v_call: TRBV12-3/TRBV12-4; j_call: TRBJ1-4; cdr3_nt: TGTGCCAGCGGTCCAAGGGTGAGGGGTGAAAAACTGTTTTTT; cdr3_aa: CASGPRVRGEKLFF
d_call: NA; clone_size: NA; v_call: TRBV2; j_call: TRBJ1-5; cdr3_nt: TGTGCCAGCAGTGTTGCCGGGACACCTCAGCCCCAGCATTTT; cdr3_aa: CASSVAGTPQPQHF
d_call: NA; clone_size: few; v_call: TRBV28; j_call: TRBJ2-3; cdr3_nt: TGTGCCTGCAGTTCAGGGGCCGCAGATACGCAGTATTTT; cdr3_aa: CACSSGAADTQYF
d_call: NA; clone_size: NA; v_call: TRBV7-2; j_call: TRBJ2-3; cdr3_nt: TGTGCCAGCAGTCGCCCAGGGGCCAGGGCAGATACGCAGTATTTT; cdr3_aa: CASSRPGARADTQYF
d_call: NA; clone_size: NA; v_call: TRBV5-1; j_call: TRBJ1-1; cdr3_nt: TGCGCCAGCAGCTCCAAAGAAAACACTGAAGCTTTCTTT; cdr3_aa: CASSSKENTEAFF
d_call: NA; clone_size: NA; v_call: TRBV7-8; j_call: TRBJ1-4; cdr3_nt: TGTGCCAGCACTCCAGGCGGGAGTCTTAATGAAAAACTGTTTTTT; cdr3_aa: CASTPGGSLNEKLFF
d_call: NA; clone_size: NA; v_call: TRBV3-1; j_call: TRBJ2-1; cdr3_nt: TGTGCCAGCAGTCCCTCGGGACACAATGAGCAGTTCTTC; cdr3_aa: CASSPSGHNEQFF
d_call: NA; clone_size: NA; v_call: TRBV12-3/TRBV12-4; j_call: TRBJ1-5; cdr3_nt: TGTGCCAGCAGTTTATCGGACAGCCTCAATCAGCCCCAGCATTTT; cdr3_aa: CASSLSDSLNQPQHF
d_call: NA; clone_size: NA; v_call: TRBV5-1; j_call: TRBJ2-3; cdr3_nt: TGCGCCAGCAGTTTGGGGGGCCTCAAGGCAGATACGCAGTATTTT; cdr3_aa: CASSLGGLKADTQYF
d_call: NA; clone_size: few; v_call: TRBV6-6; j_call: TRBJ1-6; cdr3_nt: TGTGCCAGCAGCCGACAGAATTCACCCCTCCACTTT; cdr3_aa: CASSRQNSPLHF
d_call: NA; clone_size: few; v_call: TRBV6-2/TRBV6-3; j_call: TRBJ2-6; cdr3_nt: NA; cdr3_aa: CASSSSTGAISGANVLTF
d_call: NA; clone_size: NA; v_call: TRBV9; j_call: TRBJ2-5; cdr3_nt: TGTGCCAGCAGCGTCGACATCCAAGAGACCCAGTACTTC; cdr3_aa: CASSVDIQETQYF
d_call: NA; clone_size: few; v_call: TRBV28; j_call: TRBJ2-6; cdr3_nt: TGTGCCAGCAGTTTAGTCGTTCCCTCTGGGGCCAACGTCCTGACTTTC; cdr3_aa: CASSLVVPSGANVLTF
d_call: NA; clone_size: NA; v_call: TRBV7-9; j_call: TRBJ2-7; cdr3_nt: TGTGCCAGCAGCTTCCGGGACTTAGCCCTCCACGATGAGCAGTACTTC; cdr3_aa: CASSFRDLALHDEQYF
d_call: TRBD2; clone_size: NA; v_call: TRBV6-2/TRBV6-3; j_call: TRBJ2-3; cdr3_nt: TGTGCCAGCAGTTACTCGAGTGCTAGCGGGATCCGCACAGATACGCAGTATTTT; cdr3_aa: CASSYSSASGIRTDTQYF
d_call: NA; clone_size: few; v_call: TRBV28; j_call: TRBJ2-7; cdr3_nt: TGTGCCAGCAGTTTAGTAACTCCCTACGAGCAGTACTTC; cdr3_aa: CASSLVTPYEQYF
d_call: NA; clone_size: NA; v_call: TRBV7-2; j_call: TRBJ2-5; cdr3_nt: TGTACCAGCAGCTCTCAACCCCCAGAGACCCAGTACTTC; cdr3_aa: CTSSSQPPETQYF
d_call: NA; clone_size: NA; v_call: TRBV7-8; j_call: TRBJ2-1; cdr3_nt: TGTGCCAGCAGCTTAGCGTGGAGACTCGACTACAATGAGCAGTTCTTC; cdr3_aa: CASSLAWRLDYNEQFF
d_call: TRBD2; clone_size: many; v_call: TRBV5-1; j_call: TRBJ2-1; cdr3_nt: TGCGCCAGCAGCTGGGGACTAGCGGGGGGGAATGAGCAGTTCTTC; cdr3_aa: CASSWGLAGGNEQFF
d_call: NA; clone_size: NA; v_call: TRBV7-7; j_call: TRBJ2-5; cdr3_nt: TGTGCTAGCAGCTTCATCGGACACCCCCAAGAGACCCAGTACTTC; cdr3_aa: CASSFIGHPQETQYF
d_call: TRBD1; clone_size: NA; v_call: TRBV29-1; j_call: TRBJ1-2; cdr3_nt: TGCAGCGTCGACAGGGGGGACCTCTATGGCTACACCTTC; cdr3_aa: CSVDRGDLYGYTF
d_call: TRBD1; clone_size: NA; v_call: TRBV9; j_call: TRBJ2-2; cdr3_nt: TGTGCCAGCAGCGAACCGGACAGGGGGCTCACCGGGGAGCTGTTTTTT; cdr3_aa: CASSEPDRGLTGELFF
d_call: TRBD2; clone_size: NA; v_call: TRBV20-1; j_call: TRBJ2-5; cdr3_nt: TGCAGTGCCCGGGGGGGTATAAAAGAGACCCAGTACTTC; cdr3_aa: CSARGGIKETQYF
d_call: NA; clone_size: NA; v_call: TRBV6-1; j_call: TRBJ1-4; cdr3_nt: TGTGCCAGCAGTGAAGCGGGGGGACGTGCTGAAAAACTGTTTTTT; cdr3_aa: CASSEAGGRAEKLFF
d_call: NA; clone_size: few; v_call: TRBV24-1; j_call: TRBJ2-1; cdr3_nt: TGTGCCACCAGTGATTTAGGTCTTGGTGAGCAGTTCTTC; cdr3_aa: CATSDLGLGEQFF
d_call: TRBD1; clone_size: NA; v_call: TRBV20-1; j_call: TRBJ2-3; cdr3_nt: TGCAGTTGGGTGAGGCAGGGGGTAGGTACGCAGTATTTT; cdr3_aa: CSWVRQGVGTQYF
d_call: NA; clone_size: NA; v_call: TRBV24-1; j_call: TRBJ2-3; cdr3_nt: TGTGCCACCAGTGATCCCAGCTCCAGGAGCACAGATACGCAGTATTTT; cdr3_aa: CATSDPSSRSTDTQYF
d_call: TRBD1; clone_size: NA; v_call: TRBV4-2; j_call: TRBJ2-7; cdr3_nt: TGTGCCAGCAGCCAAGATAAGGGGGCCGTTTACGAGCAGTACTTC; cdr3_aa: CASSQDKGAVYEQYF
d_call: NA; clone_size: many; v_call: TRBV29-1; j_call: TRBJ2-7; cdr3_nt: TGCAGCGTTGAAGATACCTACGAGCAGTACTTC; cdr3_aa: CSVEDTYEQYF
d_call: TRBD1; clone_size: NA; v_call: TRBV7-2; j_call: TRBJ2-3; cdr3_nt: TGTGCCAGCAGCCTCCGGACAGGGGGCGGCGCAGATACGCAGTATTTT; cdr3_aa: CASSLRTGGGADTQYF
d_call: NA; clone_size: NA; v_call: TRBV5-1; j_call: TRBJ2-7; cdr3_nt: TGCGCCAGCAGCCCTCGGGGACCCGAAGCCTACAATGAGCAGTACTTC; cdr3_aa: CASSPRGPEAYNEQYF
d_call: NA; clone_size: NA; v_call: TRBV5-1; j_call: TRBJ1-6; cdr3_nt: TGCGCCAGCAGCTTAAACCCTAGTGGGCGGATCGGTAATTCACCCCTCCACTTT; cdr3_aa: CASSLNPSGRIGNSPLHF
d_call: TRBD1; clone_size: NA; v_call: TRBV27; j_call: TRBJ1-2; cdr3_nt: TGTGCCAGCAGTATGGGGACAGCAACTAACTATGGCTACACCTTC; cdr3_aa: CASSMGTATNYGYTF
d_call: NA; clone_size: NA; v_call: TRBV18; j_call: TRBJ2-3; cdr3_nt: TGTGCCAGCTCACCACCCTATCCGTGGGCAGATACGCAGTATTTT; cdr3_aa: CASSPPYPWADTQYF
d_call: NA; clone_size: NA; v_call: TRBV20-1; j_call: TRBJ1-1; cdr3_nt: TGCAGTGCTATTCCGGAGGCACGCTTGGACACTGAAGCTTTCTTT; cdr3_aa: CSAIPEARLDTEAFF
d_call: NA; clone_size: few; v_call: TRBV24-1; j_call: TRBJ2-3; cdr3_nt: TGTGCCACCAGTGAATCTCTCTCTAGCGTAGATACGCAGTATTTT; cdr3_aa: CATSESLSSVDTQYF
d_call: TRBD2; clone_size: NA; v_call: TRBV9; j_call: TRBJ2-1; cdr3_nt: TGTGCCAGCAGCGTAGCCAACAAGAAGCGGGGGCAAAGCTCCTACAATGAGCAGTTCTTC; cdr3_aa: CASSVANKKRGQSSYNEQFF
d_call: NA; clone_size: many; v_call: TRBV25-1; j_call: TRBJ2-5; cdr3_nt: TGTGCCAGCAGCGGGGACTTCCAAGAGACCCAGTACTTC; cdr3_aa: CASSGDFQETQYF
d_call: NA; clone_size: NA; v_call: TRBV6-6; j_call: TRBJ2-3; cdr3_nt: TGTGCCAGCAGGCAGCGGGCGATCACAGATACGCAGTATTTT; cdr3_aa: CASRQRAITDTQYF
d_call: NA; clone_size: once; v_call: TRBV11-2; j_call: TRBJ2-1; cdr3_nt: TGTGCCAGCAGCCGGGATAGAATCAATGAGCAGTTCTTC; cdr3_aa: CASSRDRINEQFF
d_call: NA; clone_size: NA; v_call: TRBV3-1; j_call: TRBJ2-3; cdr3_nt: TGTGCCAGCAGGCCTATGCGTAGCACAGATACGCAGTATTTT; cdr3_aa: CASRPMRSTDTQYF
d_call: NA; clone_size: few; v_call: TRBV7-9; j_call: TRBJ1-1; cdr3_nt: TGTGCCAGCAGCTCCATTGACTGGGACACTGAAGCTTTCTTT; cdr3_aa: CASSSIDWDTEAFF
d_call: TRBD2; clone_size: NA; v_call: TRBV5-1; j_call: TRBJ2-3; cdr3_nt: TGCGCCAGCAGCTGGAGACTAGCGGGGGCCCCTAACACAGATACGCAGTATTTT; cdr3_aa: CASSWRLAGAPNTDTQYF
d_call: NA; clone_size: NA; v_call: TRBV20-1; j_call: TRBJ2-3; cdr3_nt: TGCAGTGCCGGGCTAGTTGTAGCAGATACGCAGTATTTT; cdr3_aa: CSAGLVVADTQYF
d_call: TRBD1; clone_size: NA; v_call: TRBV6-5; j_call: TRBJ1-6; cdr3_nt: TGTGCCAGCAGTCCCCCGGGACAGGGGAATTCACCCCTCCACTTT; cdr3_aa: CASSPPGQGNSPLHF
d_call: NA; clone_size: few; v_call: TRBV7-2; j_call: TRBJ2-7; cdr3_nt: TGTGCCAGCAGCTTGCGGGACCACACCTACGAGCAGTACTTC; cdr3_aa: CASSLRDHTYEQYF